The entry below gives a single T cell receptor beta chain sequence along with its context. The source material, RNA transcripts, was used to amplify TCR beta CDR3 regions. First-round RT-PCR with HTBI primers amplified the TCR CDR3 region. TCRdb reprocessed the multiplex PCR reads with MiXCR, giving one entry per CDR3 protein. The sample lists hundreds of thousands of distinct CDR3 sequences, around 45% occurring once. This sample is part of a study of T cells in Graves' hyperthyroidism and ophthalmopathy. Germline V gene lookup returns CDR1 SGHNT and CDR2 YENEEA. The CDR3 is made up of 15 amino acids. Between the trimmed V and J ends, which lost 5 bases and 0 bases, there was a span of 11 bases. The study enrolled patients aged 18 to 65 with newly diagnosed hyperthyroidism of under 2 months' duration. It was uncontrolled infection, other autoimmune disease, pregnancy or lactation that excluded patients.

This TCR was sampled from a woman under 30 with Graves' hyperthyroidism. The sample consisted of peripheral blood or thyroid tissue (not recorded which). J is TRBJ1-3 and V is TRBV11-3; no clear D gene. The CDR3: CASSRTDISGNTIYF. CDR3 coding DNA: TGTGCCAGCAGCAGGACCGATATCTCTGGAAACACCATATATTTT.